This T cell receptor (beta chain) was documented in a study of T cells in Graves' hyperthyroidism and ophthalmopathy. Regarding the study as a whole: Ophthalmopathy onset followed model prediction by a median around 6.9 months. Ophthalmopathy and stable hyperthyroidism were separated by a 13 V-J model.

As concerns this clonotype: Its matching antigen is unknown.

Amplification of TCR beta CDR3 regions used RNA as the template. The HTBI set primed first-round TCR CDR3 RT-PCR. TCRdb passed the multiplex PCR reads through MiXCR, listing each CDR3 protein once. This table has around 690,000 distinct CDR3 sequences, 17% appearing once. Not enrolled were patients with uncontrolled infection, other autoimmune disease, pregnancy or lactation. The source is a man aged 50-59 years with Graves' hyperthyroidism. The sequencing sample was made of blood.

CDR3 nucleotides: TGTGCCAGCAGCTTAGGACGGACTAATTATGGAGATACGCAGTATTTT. As protein: CASSLGRTNYGDTQYF. The chain employs TRBV7-6 and TRBJ2-3; tentatively, D is TRBD2 (6 bases). The CDR3 runs 16 residues. Germline assignment: CDR1 SGHVS and CDR2 FNYEAQ. Trimming pared 1 base from V and 5 bases from J, leaving 16 bases between.